The 24 T cell receptor beta chains given below trace back to one sample, sequenced in a study of cytomegalovirus exposure and HLA in healthy donors. 13 Jbeta primers and 60 Vbeta primers were used for the PCR. Generated by immunoSEQ multiplex PCR, the TCRdb table keeps only in-frame clones and is missing some. Altogether about 160,000 clones are present, approximately 80% being singletons, with the ten largest covering roughly 6.3%. Sequencing used PBMCs. Receptor source: a male donor in good health and CMV-seropositive.

The rearrangement links TRBV10-3 to TRBJ1-5; no clear D gene. This CDR3 is built from 17 residues. The germline V and J ends were trimmed by 0 bases and 0 bases, with 12 bases remaining between them. Germline V gene data show CDR1 as ENHRY and CDR2 as SYGVKD. DNA of the CDR3: TGTGCCATCAGTGAGTCGAATCTCAGGTATAGCAATCAGCCCCAGCATTTT. This sequence encodes CAISESNLRYSNQPQHF.

The rearrangement uses TRBV6-1 and TRBJ2-5, with 12 bases that match TRBD2. The tail of the sequence fits TRBJ2-7 better, so the J call may be wrong. Germline CDR1 MNHNS, CDR2 SASEGT. The CDR3 extends over 16 amino acids. CDR3 loop: CASSARTSGITYEQYF. CDR3 in DNA: TGTGCCAGCAGTGCCAGGACTAGCGGGATTACCTACGAGCAGTACTTC.

This chain links TRBV20-1 with TRBJ2-3, with a tentative D call TRBD2 (5 bases). V lost 5 bases and J lost 6, with 9 bases in between. Germline V gene lookup returns CDR1 DFQATT and CDR2 SNEGSKA (reference sequence). CDR3 length: 11 residues. The chain's CDR3 is CSAPGVDTQYF. In DNA form, the CDR3 reads TGCAGTGCTCCCGGGGTCGATACGCAGTATTTT.

The gene calls are TRBV9 and TRBJ1-6; D is ambiguous. Germline V gives CDR1 SGDLS, CDR2 YYNGEE. V was shortened by 0 bases and J by 0 bases, with 7 bases between the two germline ends. The CDR3 is made up of 16 amino acids. CDR3 sequence (DNA): TGTGCCAGCAGCGTAGAAGGGAGCTCCTATAATTCACCCCTCCACTTT. Translated: CASSVEGSSYNSPLHF. Drawing the rest from reference TRBV9 and TRBJ1-6, the complete variable domain is DSGVTQTPKHLITATGQRVTLRCSPRSGDLSVYWYQQSLDQGLQFLIQYYNGEERAKGNILERFSAQQFPDLHSELNLSSLELGDSALYFCASSVEGSSYNSPLHFGNGTRLTVT.

V and J are TRBV7-8 and TRBJ2-1, with TRBD1 as a possible D gene (6 bases). The CDR3 spans 15 residues. CDR1 is SGHVS, CDR2 FQNEAQ, per germline. Between the trimmed V and J ends, which lost 1 base and 2 bases, there was a span of 9 bases. CDR3 bases: TGTGCCAGCAGCTTAGGCAGGGGACCCTACAATGAGCAGTTCTTC. Translation gives CASSLGRGPYNEQFF. Full variable domain (outside the CDR3, taken from reference TRBV7-8 and TRBJ2-1): GAGVSQSPRYKVAKRGQDVALRCDPISGHVSLFWYQQALGQGPEFLTYFQNEAQLDKSGLPSDRFFAERPEGSVSTLKIQRTQQEDSAVYLCASSLGRGPYNEQFFGPGTRLTVL.

This clone was found a few times. The gene calls are TRBV6-6 and TRBJ2-1, with D hard to call. This CDR3 contains 12 residues. V shed 4 bases and J shed 5 bases, with 6 bases lying between them. Germline loops: CDR1 MNHNY, CDR2 SVGAGI (reference sequence). The CDR3 sequence: CASSLSDNEQFF. The DNA of the CDR3 is TGTGCCAGCAGTTTATCCGACAATGAGCAGTTCTTC.

The genes are TRBV28 and TRBJ2-1; D gene uncertain. The CDR3 has 13 residues. Germline lookup yields CDR1 MDHEN and CDR2 SYDVKM. The V end lost 4 bases, the J end lost 8 bases, and 12 bases lay between the germline ends. The CDR3 nucleotides read TGTGCCAGCAGTTCCCCCCCCCTCTATGAGCAGTTCTTC. It specifies CASSSPPLYEQFF. The whole variable domain, filled in from reference TRBV28 and TRBJ2-1, reads DVKVTQSSRYLVKRTGEKVFLECVQDMDHENMFWYRQDPGLGLRLIYFSYDVKMKEKGDIPEGYSVSREKKERFSLILESASTNQTSMYLCASSSPPLYEQFFGPGTRLTVL.

This clone was recorded once. The chain links TRBV28 to TRBJ1-2; D not certain. This CDR3 spans 11 amino acids. Germline V gene data show CDR1 as MDHEN and CDR2 as SYDVKM. Trimming stripped 1 base from V and 10 bases from J, with 7 bases between. The CDR3 nucleotides read TGTGCCAGCAGTTTATACAGACACTACACCTTC. Amino acids: CASSLYRHYTF.

The chain joins TRBV9 to TRBJ2-1; 12 bases are shared with TRBD2. V was clipped by 3 bases and J by 5 bases; unmatched bases: 9. The germline V gene has CDR1 SGDLS and CDR2 YYNGEE. CDR3 length: 17 residues. DNA for the CDR3: TGTGCCAGCAGCGCTCCGGGACTAGCGGGTCATAACAATGAGCAGTTCTTC. Protein: CASSAPGLAGHNNEQFF.

The chain joins TRBV18 to TRBJ2-7, with D perhaps TRBD1 (6 bases). The CDR3 has 20 amino acids. V was cut by 5 bases and J by 2 bases, with 31 bases left in between. Germline CDR1 and CDR2: KGHSH and LQKENI. CDR3 sequence (DNA): TGTGCCAGCTCATCAACCACACGACTTATGGGGACATCCACGACCTACGAGCAGTACTTC. Its translation: CASSSTTRLMGTSTTYEQYF.

The J gene is TRBJ1-5, the V gene TRBV18, with D possibly being TRBD1 (5 bases). The germline V and J ends were trimmed by 6 bases and 4 bases, with 16 bases remaining between them. There are 15 residues in the CDR3. The germline V gene encodes CDR1 KGHSH and CDR2 LQKENI. The CDR3 nucleotides are TGTGCCAGCTCTTTGCCCGGGACTCGTAATCAGCCCCAGCATTTT. Its translation is CASSLPGTRNQPQHF.

The chain combines TRBV7-2 with TRBJ2-1, with no clear D. The V and J ends lost 1 base and 0 bases respectively, with 4 bases between them. The germline gives CDR1 SGHTA, CDR2 FQGNSA. This CDR3 is built from 14 residues. DNA for the CDR3: TGTGCCAGCAGCTTAGGGGCCTCCTACAATGAGCAGTTCTTC. It codes for CASSLGASYNEQFF.

In DNA, the CDR3 is TGTGCCAGCAGTGAAGGGACAGGGGGCCGGGAGACCCAGTACTTC. Protein: CASSEGTGGRETQYF. J is TRBJ2-5 and V is TRBV2, with 11 bases lining up with TRBD1. The CDR3 loop spans 15 amino acids. Per the germline V gene, CDR1 is SNHLY and CDR2 is FYNNEI. After removal of 1 base from V and 5 bases from J, the junction contained 3 bases not matched to a gene.

The chain carries TRBV13 and TRBJ2-1, with D maybe TRBD2 (6 bases). The CDR3 spans 15 residues. The ends were cut back, 5 bases at V and 6 bases at J, with 17 bases in the middle. Looked up from germline, CDR1 is PRHDT and CDR2 is FYEKMQ (reference sequence). Here the CDR3 reads CASSPTNLGGNEQFF. CDR3 in DNA: TGTGCCAGCAGCCCAACGAATCTCGGGGGCAATGAGCAGTTCTTC.

The V call is TRBV6-6, the J call TRBJ2-7; the match to TRBD1 covers 11 bases. Trimming cost V 0 bases and J 7 bases; bases outside gene matches: 5. This CDR3 has 15 residues. CDR1 is MNHNY, CDR2 SVGAGI, per germline (reference sequence). Here the CDR3 reads CASSYSGTGGREQYF. The CDR3 bases are TGTGCCAGCAGTTACTCGGGGACAGGGGGAAGGGAGCAGTACTTC.

This chain connects TRBV2 to TRBJ1-1, with D possibly being TRBD1 (5 bases). The CDR3 is made up of 14 amino acids. The germline gives CDR1 SNHLY, CDR2 FYNNEI. V was trimmed by 3 bases and J by 4 bases, leaving 12 bases between them. CDR3 loop: CASSDRQGSTEAFF. The CDR3 DNA reads as TGTGCCAGCAGTGATCGGCAGGGCAGCACTGAAGCTTTCTTT.

The chain carries TRBV4-3 and TRBJ1-3; 7 bases line up with TRBD1. This CDR3 is built from 16 residues. The J segment lost 0 bases and the V segment lost 0 bases, leaving 2 bases of the junction unmatched. Germline V gene data show CDR1 as LGHNA and CDR2 as YSLEER. CDR3 in amino acids: CASSQENRGSGNTIYF. The CDR3 DNA reads as TGCGCCAGCAGCCAAGAGAACAGGGGCTCTGGAAACACCATATATTTT.

The rearrangement joins TRBV21-1 to TRBJ2-7; the table's TRBD1 call for D was not verified on the DNA. TRBV21-1 is marked as a pseudogene. CDR3 length equals 15 residues. The CDR3 DNA reads TGTGCCAGCAGCCTCCCAGGGGTTCTGTCCTACGAGCAGTACTTC. Translating gives CASSLPGVLSYEQYF.

This clone was counted once. The V call is TRBV15, the J call TRBJ2-1; 10 bases match TRBD2. This CDR3 is built from 18 residues. Germline CDR1 is LNHNV and CDR2 is YYDKDF (reference sequence). The junction had 9 bases not matched to a gene; V was cut back by 0 bases and J by 4 bases. The DNA of the CDR3 is TGTGCCACCAGCAGAGATCGTCGCGGACTAGCGGTATACAATGAGCAGTTCTTC. Protein sequence: CATSRDRRGLAVYNEQFF.

V is TRBV30 and J is TRBJ1-5, with 8 positions matching TRBD1. Germline lookup yields CDR1 GTSNPN and CDR2 SVGIG (reference sequence). With V trimmed by 2 bases and J by 2 bases, 5 bases remained unmatched. This CDR3 is 15 amino acids long. This CDR3 is CAWSQGARGNQPQHF. The CDR3 region has the DNA TGTGCCTGGAGTCAGGGGGCGCGAGGCAATCAGCCCCAGCATTTT.

This clone was picked up one time. The gene calls are TRBV30 and TRBJ2-7; perhaps TRBD1 as D (6 bases). Germline CDR1 and CDR2: GTSNPN and SVGIG (reference sequence). The CDR3 sequence is 13 residues long. Trimming took 0 bases from V and 7 from J, leaving 13 bases between them. CDR3 coding DNA: TGTGCCTGGAGTGTACAGGGCCCCGGGGAGCAGTACTTC. This codes for CAWSVQGPGEQYF.

To note about this clone: At one end, the junction sequence differs from germline, possibly due to a read error. The gene calls are TRBV7-7 and TRBJ2-2; TRBD2 matches 12 bases. This CDR3 spans 15 amino acids. Germline V gene data show CDR1 as SSHAT and CDR2 as FNYEAQ (reference sequence). CDR3 DNA sequence: TGTGCTAGCAGCATTCGACTAGCGGGGGCCGGGGAGCTGTTTTTT. It yields the protein CASSIRLAGAGELFF.

This CDR3 reads CASSLASGGYEQYF. The CDR3 nucleotides are TGTGCCAGCAGCTTAGCTTCAGGGGGCTACGAGCAGTACTTC. V is TRBV11-1 and J is TRBJ2-7; 7 bases match TRBD1. Germline V gives CDR1 SGHAT, CDR2 FQDESV (reference sequence). V lost 0 bases to trimming and J lost 3 bases; unmatched junction nucleotides: 2. The CDR3 runs 14 residues.

About this clone: Compared with germline, one end of the junction differs, possibly owing to a read error. The chain couples TRBV2 to TRBJ1-5; 10 bases align to TRBD1. The CDR3 spans 14 residues. Germline CDR1 and CDR2: SNHLY and FYNNEI. CDR3 sequence reads: CASSAGQGLQPRHF. DNA for the CDR3: TGTGCCAGCAGCGCGGGACAGGGGTTGCAGCCCCGGCATTTT.